This TCR beta chain was captured in a study of memory CD4+ T cells and cytomegalovirus serostatus. At the level of the study: Of the healthy Belgian adults, nine or ten were CMV seropositive and about two dozen seronegative. General study results and limits: Each of 55 to 80 CMV-associated TCRbeta sequences occurred in one to five individuals.

The CDR3 contains 13 residues. Germline V gives CDR1 LNHDA, CDR2 SQIVND (reference sequence). Trimming removed 10 bases at V and 7 bases at J, with 19 bases between. Measured with immunoSEQ multiplex PCR; TCRdb has only the in-frame clones, and not every one. The table shows about 29,000 clones, with about 80% occurring only once. Single viable CD3+CD4+CD8-CD45RO+ cells were sorted as the memory CD4+ T cells. Concerning this clone itself: The antigen remains unidentified.

The clonotype originates from an adult in good health and CMV-seronegative. Specimen: memory CD4+ T cells from blood. J is TRBJ1-2 and V is TRBV19; no definite D call. The CDR3 here is CATTIGRYSGYTF. Here the CDR3 DNA reads TGTGCCACGACAATAGGAAGGTACTCTGGCTACACCTTC.